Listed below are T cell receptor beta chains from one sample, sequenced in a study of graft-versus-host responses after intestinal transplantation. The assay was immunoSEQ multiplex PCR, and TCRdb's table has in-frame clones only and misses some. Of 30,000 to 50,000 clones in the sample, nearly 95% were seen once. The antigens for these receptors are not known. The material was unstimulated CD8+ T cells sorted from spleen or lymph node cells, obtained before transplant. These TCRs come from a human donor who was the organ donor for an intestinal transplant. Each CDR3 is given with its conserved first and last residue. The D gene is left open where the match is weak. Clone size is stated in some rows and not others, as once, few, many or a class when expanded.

CASSQDRSGDSYEQYF | TGCGCCAGCAGCCAAGATCGCTCAGGCGATTCCTACGAGCAGTACTTC | NA | NA | TRBJ2-7 | TRBV4-3
CSVAAGGEYEQYF | TGCAGCGTTGCCGCAGGGGGCGAGTACGAGCAGTACTTC | once | TRBD1 | TRBJ2-7 | TRBV29-1
CASSSWGQGILDTQYF | TGCGCCAGCAGCTCCTGGGGACAGGGTATCCTAGATACGCAGTATTTT | NA | TRBD1 | TRBJ2-3 | TRBV5-1
CASSLRRGVFSGANVLTF | TGTGCCAGCAGCCTTCGGCGGGGGGTCTTCTCTGGGGCCAACGTCCTGACTTTC | NA | TRBD2 | TRBJ2-6 | TRBV11-2
CASRGLPTYNEQFF | TGTGCCAGTAGGGGACTTCCTACCTACAATGAGCAGTTCTTC | NA | NA | TRBJ2-1 | TRBV19
CAISKGQGTNYGYTF | TGTGCCATCAGCAAAGGACAGGGGACAAACTATGGCTACACCTTC | NA | TRBD1 | TRBJ1-2 | TRBV10-3
CASSLGLHSNQPQHF | TGTGCCAGCAGCTTGGGGTTACATAGCAATCAGCCCCAGCATTTT | NA | NA | TRBJ1-5 | TRBV5-5
CASSLTGGTYEQYF | TGTGCCAGCAGCTTGACAGGGGGGACCTACGAGCAGTACTTC | NA | TRBD1 | TRBJ2-7 | TRBV5-4
CSVQGSYNSPLHF | TGCAGCGTTCAGGGCTCCTATAATTCACCCCTCCACTTT | once | NA | TRBJ1-6 | TRBV29-1
CASSTGWGSYEQYF | TGTGCCAGCAGCACAGGGTGGGGGTCCTACGAGCAGTACTTC | NA | NA | TRBJ2-7 | TRBV7-9
CASTPPDTQYF | TGTGCCAGCACGCCGCCAGATACGCAGTATTTT | NA | NA | TRBJ2-3 | TRBV5-8
CASSLEGTEAFF | TGTGCCAGCAGTTTAGAAGGGACTGAAGCTTTCTTT | NA | NA | TRBJ1-1 | TRBV28
CASSSDTDREAFF | TGTGCCAGCAGCTCAGACACGGACAGGGAAGCTTTCTTT | NA | TRBD1 | TRBJ1-1 | TRBV7-9
CASSLAYNQPQHF | TGTGCCAGCAGTTTAGCGTACAATCAGCCCCAGCATTTT | NA | NA | TRBJ1-5 | TRBV27
CAYRGMNTEAFF | TGTGCCTACAGGGGCATGAACACTGAAGCTTTCTTT | NA | TRBD1 | TRBJ1-1 | TRBV30
CASSLLAGGGDTQYF | TGTGCCAGCAGCTTACTAGCGGGGGGTGGTGATACGCAGTATTTT | NA | TRBD2 | TRBJ2-3 | TRBV7-3
CATSRRTVTHEQYF | TGTGCCACCAGCAGAAGGACAGTTACCCACGAGCAGTACTTC | NA | NA | TRBJ2-7 | TRBV15
CASSQEDRGHYGYTF | TGCGCCAGCAGCCAAGAAGACAGGGGCCACTATGGCTACACCTTC | NA | TRBD1 | TRBJ1-2 | TRBV4-3
CASSLGLAGAYSKETQYF | TGTGCCAGCAGCTTGGGACTAGCGGGGGCCTACTCTAAAGAGACCCAGTACTTC | NA | TRBD2 | TRBJ2-5 | TRBV9
CASSGPRDREETEAFF | TGCGCCAGCAGTGGACCTCGGGACAGGGAAGAAACTGAAGCTTTCTTT | NA | TRBD1 | TRBJ1-1 | TRBV10-2
CASSAQGRGLKMDTGELFF | TGCGCCAGCAGTGCGCAAGGCAGGGGCCTCAAGATGGACACCGGGGAGCTGTTTTTT | NA | NA | TRBJ2-2 | TRBV10-1
CASSQENRQGGLDTQYF | TGCGCCAGCAGCCAAGAAAATAGGCAGGGGGGATTAGATACGCAGTATTTT | NA | NA | TRBJ2-3 | TRBV4-3
CASSFFPVGTAGDTQYF | TGTGCCAGCAGTTTCTTCCCCGTCGGGACAGCGGGTGATACGCAGTATTTT | NA | NA | TRBJ2-3 | TRBV27
CASSPLTGSSYNEQFF | TGTGCCAGCAGCCCCTTGACAGGGAGCTCCTACAATGAGCAGTTCTTC | NA | TRBD1 | TRBJ2-1 | TRBV7-9
CARPRGRDNQPQHF | TGTGCCAGACCCAGGGGCAGGGACAATCAGCCCCAGCATTTT | NA | NA | TRBJ1-5 | TRBV10-3
CASSEGVTGNAIYF | TGTGCCAGCAGTGAAGGGGTAACAGGGAATGCCATATATTTT | NA | NA | TRBJ1-3 | TRBV6-1
CASSFSGKETQYF | TGTGCCAGCAGCTTCAGTGGGAAAGAGACCCAGTACTTC | NA | NA | TRBJ2-5 | TRBV7-9
CASSLGGGYNGQFF | TGTGCCAGCAGTTTAGGGGGCGGCTACAATGGGCAGTTCTTC | NA | NA | TRBJ2-1 | TRBV27
CASSLNTEAFF | TGTGCCAGCAGCTTAAACACTGAAGCTTTCTTT | NA | NA | TRBJ1-1 | TRBV7-9
CASSLAGDFADTQYF | TGTGCCAGCAGCTTAGCAGGGGACTTCGCAGATACGCAGTATTTT | NA | NA | TRBJ2-3 | TRBV13
CASSQDREGRMNTEAFF | TGCGCCAGCAGCCAAGATAGAGAGGGGAGAATGAACACTGAAGCTTTCTTT | NA | NA | TRBJ1-1 | TRBV4-3
CASRTGGPYGYTF | TGTGCCAGCAGGACAGGGGGCCCCTATGGCTACACCTTC | NA | TRBD1 | TRBJ1-2 | TRBV27
CASSLGTKETNTGELFF | TGTGCCAGCAGCTTAGGGACTAAAGAAACGAACACCGGGGAGCTGTTTTTT | NA | NA | TRBJ2-2 | TRBV7-8
CAWKLAGDGYTF | TGTGCCTGGAAGTTGGCAGGGGATGGCTACACCTTC | NA | NA | TRBJ1-2 | TRBV30
CASSLSGETYEQYF | TGTGCCAGCAGCTTATCAGGGGAAACCTACGAGCAGTACTTC | once | NA | TRBJ2-7 | TRBV7-8
CASSSTGNYYEQYF | TGTGCCAGCAGTAGTACCGGGAACTATTACGAGCAGTACTTC | NA | NA | TRBJ2-7 | TRBV27
CASSPRTGGPIGEQYF | TGTGCCAGCAGTCCACGGACAGGGGGACCCATAGGTGAGCAGTACTTC | few | TRBD1 | TRBJ2-7 | TRBV6-6
CASSAVAGGSPANTEAFF | TGTGCCAGCAGCGCAGTGGCAGGGGGCAGCCCAGCTAACACTGAAGCTTTCTTT | NA | TRBD1 | TRBJ1-1 | TRBV9
CASNPGGELFF | TGTGCCAGCAACCCGGGCGGGGAGCTGTTTTTT | once | NA | TRBJ2-2 | TRBV6-6
CASSLDRFSYEQYF | TGCGCCAGCAGCCTTGACAGGTTCTCCTACGAGCAGTACTTC | NA | NA | TRBJ2-7 | TRBV4-3
CASSVGLAGSLDTQYF | TGTGCCAGCAGCGTGGGACTAGCGGGGTCCCTGGATACGCAGTATTTT | NA | TRBD2 | TRBJ2-3 | TRBV9
CASSLGLAGSYNEQFF | TGTGCCAGCAGCTTGGGACTAGCGGGCTCCTACAATGAGCAGTTCTTC | NA | NA | TRBJ2-1 | TRBV12-1
CASGPGQGYNEQYF | TGTGCTAGTGGGCCGGGACAGGGGTACAACGAGCAGTACTTC | NA | TRBD1 | TRBJ2-7 | TRBV12-5
CASSFSWTGSYEQYF | TGTGCCAGCAGCTTTTCTTGGACAGGGTCCTACGAGCAGTACTTC | NA | TRBD1 | TRBJ2-7 | TRBV7-9
CASSYFQGDNYGYTF | TGTGCCAGCAGTTATTTTCAGGGCGATAACTATGGCTACACCTTC | NA | NA | TRBJ1-2 | TRBV6-5
CASSLSAGGPYTF | TGTGCCAGCAGCTTGTCTGCAGGGGGGCCCTACACCTTC | NA | TRBD1 | TRBJ1-2 | TRBV5-6
CASSQGALNADTQYF | TGTGCCAGCAGCCAAGGTGCGTTGAACGCAGATACGCAGTATTTT | NA | NA | TRBJ2-3 | TRBV4-2
CATSGRTGAHRETQYF | TGTGCCACCAGCGGCCGGACAGGGGCACACCGAGAGACCCAGTACTTC | once | TRBD1 | TRBJ2-5 | TRBV15
CSVGIRTELYTDTQYF | TGCAGCGTCGGAATACGGACGGAACTCTACACAGATACGCAGTATTTT | once | NA | TRBJ2-3 | TRBV29-1
CASSITQGGRTEAFF | TGTGCCAGCAGCATAACCCAGGGGGGCAGGACTGAAGCTTTCTTT | NA | TRBD1 | TRBJ1-1 | TRBV27
CASSALGDEQFF | TGTGCCAGTAGTGCCCTAGGCGATGAGCAGTTCTTC | NA | NA | TRBJ2-1 | TRBV19
CASKEWGPTNEKLFF | TGTGCCAGTAAGGAGTGGGGCCCAACTAATGAAAAACTGTTTTTT | NA | NA | TRBJ1-4 | TRBV19
CASSLTGSQETQYF | TGTGCCAGCAGTTTGACAGGGAGCCAAGAGACCCAGTACTTC | NA | TRBD1 | TRBJ2-5 | TRBV6-5
CASSLGVGQGRETEAFF | TGCGCCAGCAGCCTCGGCGTGGGACAGGGGAGGGAGACTGAAGCTTTCTTT | once | TRBD1 | TRBJ1-1 | TRBV4-3
CASTHGDQPYEQYF | TGTGCCAGCACCCACGGGGACCAACCCTACGAGCAGTACTTC | NA | NA | TRBJ2-7 | TRBV6-5
CASSVAGDTNTEAFF | TGTGCCAGCAGCGTAGCGGGCGACACAAACACTGAAGCTTTCTTT | NA | NA | TRBJ1-1 | TRBV9
CAISGTLLAAKNIQYF | TGTGCCATCAGTGGGACGTTACTAGCGGCCAAAAACATTCAGTACTTC | once | TRBD2 | TRBJ2-4 | TRBV10-3
CASSEVTVYGYTF | TGTGCCAGCAGTGAAGTAACAGTGTATGGCTACACCTTC | NA | NA | TRBJ1-2 | TRBV6-1
CASSIWTGGYNEQFF | TGTGCCAGTAGTATCTGGACAGGGGGCTACAATGAGCAGTTCTTC | NA | TRBD1 | TRBJ2-1 | TRBV19
CASSEALITTTYEQYF | TGTGCCAGCAGTGAAGCGTTGATCACAACAACCTACGAGCAGTACTTC | NA | NA | TRBJ2-7 | TRBV2